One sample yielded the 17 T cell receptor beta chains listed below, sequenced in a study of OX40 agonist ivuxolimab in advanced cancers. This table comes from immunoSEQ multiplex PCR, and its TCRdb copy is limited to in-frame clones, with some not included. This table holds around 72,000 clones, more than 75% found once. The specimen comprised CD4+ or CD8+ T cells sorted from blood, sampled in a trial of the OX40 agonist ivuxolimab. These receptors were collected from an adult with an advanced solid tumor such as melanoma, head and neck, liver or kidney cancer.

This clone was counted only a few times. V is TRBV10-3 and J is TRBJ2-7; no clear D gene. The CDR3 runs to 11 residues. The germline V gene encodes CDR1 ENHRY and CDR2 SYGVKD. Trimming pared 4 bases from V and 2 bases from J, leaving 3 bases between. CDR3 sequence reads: CAISGAYEQYF. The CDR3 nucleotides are TGTGCCATCAGTGGGGCCTACGAGCAGTACTTC.

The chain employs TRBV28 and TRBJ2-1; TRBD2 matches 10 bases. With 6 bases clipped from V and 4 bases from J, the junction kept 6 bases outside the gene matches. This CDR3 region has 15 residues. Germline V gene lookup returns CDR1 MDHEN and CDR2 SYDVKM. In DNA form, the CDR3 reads TGTGCCAGCAGCCCCACTAGCGGGGCATACAATGAGCAGTTCTTC. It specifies CASSPTSGAYNEQFF.

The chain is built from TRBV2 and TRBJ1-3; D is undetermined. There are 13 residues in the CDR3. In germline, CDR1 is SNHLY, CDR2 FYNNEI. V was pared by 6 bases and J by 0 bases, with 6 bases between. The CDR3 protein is CASRGNSGNTIYF. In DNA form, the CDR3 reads TGTGCCAGCAGGGGGAACTCTGGAAACACCATATATTTT. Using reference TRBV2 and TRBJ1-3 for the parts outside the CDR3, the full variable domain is EPEVTQTPSHQVTQMGQEVILRCVPISNHLYFYWYRQILGQKVEFLVSFYNNEISEKSEIFDDQFSVERPDGSNFTLKIRSTKLEDSAMYFCASRGNSGNTIYFGEGSWLTVV.

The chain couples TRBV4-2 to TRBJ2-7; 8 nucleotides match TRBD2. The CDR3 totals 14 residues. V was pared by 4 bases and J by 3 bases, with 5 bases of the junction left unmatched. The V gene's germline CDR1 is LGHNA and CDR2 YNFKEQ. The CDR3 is CASSPYLAGYEQYF. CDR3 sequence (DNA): TGTGCCAGCAGCCCCTATCTAGCGGGCTACGAGCAGTACTTC.

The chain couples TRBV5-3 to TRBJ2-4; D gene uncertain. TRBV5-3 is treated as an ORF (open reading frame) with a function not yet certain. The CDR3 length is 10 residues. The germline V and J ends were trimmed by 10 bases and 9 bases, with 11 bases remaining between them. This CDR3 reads CAPVLGIQYF. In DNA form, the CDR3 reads TGTGCCCCTGTCCTCGGCATTCAGTACTTC.

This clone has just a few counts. CDR3 amino acids: CASSETGTGANVLTF. The CDR3 bases are TGTGCCAGCAGTGAAACGGGGACTGGGGCCAACGTCCTGACTTTC. The V gene is TRBV6-1, the J gene TRBJ2-6; D is possibly TRBD2 (5 bases). The germline V and J ends were trimmed by 2 bases and 2 bases, with 7 bases remaining between them. The CDR3 runs 15 residues. CDR1 is MNHNS and CDR2 is SASEGT in the germline V gene.

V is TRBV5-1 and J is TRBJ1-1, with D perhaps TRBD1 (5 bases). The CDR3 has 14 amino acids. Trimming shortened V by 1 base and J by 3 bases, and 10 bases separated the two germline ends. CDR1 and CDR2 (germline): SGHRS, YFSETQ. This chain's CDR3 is CASSLRVGDTEAFF. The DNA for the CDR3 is TGCGCCAGCAGCTTGAGGGTAGGGGACACTGAAGCTTTCTTT.

The CDR3 DNA is TGTGCCAGCAGTGACAGGGGGCAAACCTACGAGCAGTACGTC. Translated: CASSDRGQTYEQYV. The V and J genes are TRBV6-1 and TRBJ2-7, with 8 bases matching TRBD1. The CDR3 contains 14 residues. Germline CDR1 reads MNHNS; CDR2 reads SASEGT. V lost 3 bases, J lost 2 bases, and 3 bases stayed unmatched.

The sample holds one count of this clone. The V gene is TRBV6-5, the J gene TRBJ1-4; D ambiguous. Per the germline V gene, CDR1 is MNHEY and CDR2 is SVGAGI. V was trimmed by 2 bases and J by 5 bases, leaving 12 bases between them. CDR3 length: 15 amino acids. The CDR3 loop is CASSYRPGPNEKLFF. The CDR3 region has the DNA TGTGCCAGCAGTTACCGTCCTGGTCCCAATGAAAAACTGTTTTTT.

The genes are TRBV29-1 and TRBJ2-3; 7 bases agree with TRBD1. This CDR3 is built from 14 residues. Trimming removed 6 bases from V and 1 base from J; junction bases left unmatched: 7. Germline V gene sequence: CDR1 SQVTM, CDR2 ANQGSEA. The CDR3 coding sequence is TGCAGCGTCAAAGGGACAGTTGGCACAGATACGCAGTATTTT. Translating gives CSVKGTVGTDTQYF.

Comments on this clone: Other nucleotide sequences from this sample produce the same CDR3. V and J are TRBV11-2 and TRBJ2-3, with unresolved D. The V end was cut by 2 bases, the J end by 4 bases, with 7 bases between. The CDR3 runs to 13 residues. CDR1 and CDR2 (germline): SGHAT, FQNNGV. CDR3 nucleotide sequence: TGTGCCAGCAGCTTATTGGTCGCAGATACGCAGTATTTT. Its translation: CASSLLVADTQYF.

The CDR3 bases are TGTGCCAGCAGTTTTACGGACAGGGAAGAGACCCAGTACTTC. Translation gives CASSFTDREETQYF. The V call is TRBV27, the J call TRBJ2-5, with TRBD1 identical over 8 bases. The CDR3 loop spans 14 amino acids. The germline CDR1 and CDR2 sequences are MNHEY and SMNVEV (reference sequence). J was trimmed by 3 bases and V by 3 bases; bases with no gene match: 3.

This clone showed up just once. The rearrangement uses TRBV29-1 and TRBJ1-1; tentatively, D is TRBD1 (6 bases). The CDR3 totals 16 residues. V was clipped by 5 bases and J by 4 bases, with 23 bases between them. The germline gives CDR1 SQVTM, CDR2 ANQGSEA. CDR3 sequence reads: CSVPRPGHLGSTEAFF. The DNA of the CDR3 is TGCAGCGTTCCAAGACCGGGACACCTAGGCAGCACTGAAGCTTTCTTT.

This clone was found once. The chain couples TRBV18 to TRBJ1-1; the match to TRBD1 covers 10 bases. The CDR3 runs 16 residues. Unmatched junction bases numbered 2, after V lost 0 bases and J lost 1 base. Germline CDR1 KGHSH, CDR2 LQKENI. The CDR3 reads CASSPPGDRGNTEAFF. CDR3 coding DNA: TGTGCCAGCTCACCACCGGGGGACAGGGGGAACACTGAAGCTTTCTTT.

The CDR3 DNA reads TGTGCCTTCACGCCCGGGACAGGGGGCGAGCAGTACTTC. Its protein is CAFTPGTGGEQYF. The chain uses TRBV30 and TRBJ2-7; 11 nucleotides align to TRBD1. CDR3 length: 13 residues. Per germline, CDR1 GTSNPN and CDR2 SVGIG (reference sequence). V shed 7 bases, J shed 6 bases, and the junction held 8 bases outside the gene matches.

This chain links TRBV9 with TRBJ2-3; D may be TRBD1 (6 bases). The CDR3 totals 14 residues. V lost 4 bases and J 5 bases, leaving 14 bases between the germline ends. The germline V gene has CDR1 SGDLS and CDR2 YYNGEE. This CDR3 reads CASSRGKQGDTQYF. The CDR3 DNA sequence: TGTGCCAGCAGCAGGGGGAAACAGGGAGATACGCAGTATTTT. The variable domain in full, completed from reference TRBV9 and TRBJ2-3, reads DSGVTQTPKHLITATGQRVTLRCSPRSGDLSVYWYQQSLDQGLQFLIQYYNGEERAKGNILERFSAQQFPDLHSELNLSSLELGDSALYFCASSRGKQGDTQYFGPGTRLTVL.

The CDR3 sequence: CASSLESFNYGYTF. The CDR3 DNA follows: TGCGCCAGCAGCTTGGAGTCCTTTAACTATGGCTACACCTTC. J is TRBJ1-2 and V is TRBV5-1; no clear D gene. The CDR3 is 14 amino acids. Germline V gives CDR1 SGHRS, CDR2 YFSETQ. The V and J ends lost 0 bases and 1 base respectively, with 7 bases between them. The full variable domain, completed using reference TRBV5-1 and TRBJ1-2, is KAGVTQTPRYLIKTRGQQVTLSCSPISGHRSVSWYQQTPGQGLQFLFEYFSETQRNKGNFPGRFSGRQFSNSRSEMNVSTLELGDSALYLCASSLESFNYGYTFGSGTRLTVV.